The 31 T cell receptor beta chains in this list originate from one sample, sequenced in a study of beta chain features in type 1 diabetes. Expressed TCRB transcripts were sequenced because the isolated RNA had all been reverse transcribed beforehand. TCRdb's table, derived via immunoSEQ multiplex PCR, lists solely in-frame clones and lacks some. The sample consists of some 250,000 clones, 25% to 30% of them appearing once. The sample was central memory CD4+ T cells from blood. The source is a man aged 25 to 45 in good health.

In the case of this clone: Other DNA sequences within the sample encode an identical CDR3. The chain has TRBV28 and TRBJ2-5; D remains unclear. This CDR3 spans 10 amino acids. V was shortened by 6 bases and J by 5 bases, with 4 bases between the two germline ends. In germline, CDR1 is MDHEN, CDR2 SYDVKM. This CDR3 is CASSLETQYF. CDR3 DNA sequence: TGTGCCAGCAGCCTGGAGACCCAGTACTTC. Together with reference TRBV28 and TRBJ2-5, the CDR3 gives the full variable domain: DVKVTQSSRYLVKRTGEKVFLECVQDMDHENMFWYRQDPGLGLRLIYFSYDVKMKEKGDIPEGYSVSREKKERFSLILESASTNQTSMYLCASSLETQYFGPGTRLLVL.

CDR3: CASTTINRYEQYF. Here the CDR3 DNA reads TGTGCCAGCACCACCATAAATAGGTACGAGCAGTACTTC. The chain combines TRBV28 with TRBJ2-7; D gene ambiguous. This CDR3 spans 13 amino acids. The germline V gene has CDR1 MDHEN and CDR2 SYDVKM. With 7 bases removed from V and 4 bases from J, the gap between germline ends came to 14 bases.

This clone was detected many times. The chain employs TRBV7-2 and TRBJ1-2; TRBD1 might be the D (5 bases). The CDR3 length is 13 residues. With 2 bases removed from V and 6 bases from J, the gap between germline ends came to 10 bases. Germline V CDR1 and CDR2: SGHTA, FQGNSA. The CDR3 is CASSLRQQHGYTF. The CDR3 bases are TGTGCCAGCAGCTTACGACAGCAGCATGGCTACACCTTC.

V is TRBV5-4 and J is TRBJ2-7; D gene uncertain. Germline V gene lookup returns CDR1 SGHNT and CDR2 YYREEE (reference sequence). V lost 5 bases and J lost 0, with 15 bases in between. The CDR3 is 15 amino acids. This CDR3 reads CASSRAQEYSYEQYF. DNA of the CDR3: TGTGCCAGCAGTCGAGCTCAGGAGTACTCCTACGAGCAGTACTTC.

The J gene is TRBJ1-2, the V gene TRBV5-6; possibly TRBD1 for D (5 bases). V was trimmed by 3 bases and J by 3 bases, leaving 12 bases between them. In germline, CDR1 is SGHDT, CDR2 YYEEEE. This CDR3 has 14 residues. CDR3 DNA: TGTGCCAGCAGCTCAGGGTCTGGGGACTATGGCTACACCTTC. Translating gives CASSSGSGDYGYTF.

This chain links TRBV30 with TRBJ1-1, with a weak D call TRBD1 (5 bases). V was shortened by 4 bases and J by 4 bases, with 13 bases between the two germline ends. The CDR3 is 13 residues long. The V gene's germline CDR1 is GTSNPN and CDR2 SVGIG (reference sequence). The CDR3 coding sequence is TGTGCCTGGAAGCAGGGCTTGAGCACTGAAGCTTTCTTT. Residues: CAWKQGLSTEAFF.

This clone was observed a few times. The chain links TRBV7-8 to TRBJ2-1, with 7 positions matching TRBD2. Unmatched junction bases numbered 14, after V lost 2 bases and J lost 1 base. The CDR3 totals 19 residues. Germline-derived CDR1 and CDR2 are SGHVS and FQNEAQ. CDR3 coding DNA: TGTGCCAGCAGCTTACCCCAGCTAAGAGGGAGGGCATCCTACAATGAGCAGTTCTTC. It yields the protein CASSLPQLRGRASYNEQFF. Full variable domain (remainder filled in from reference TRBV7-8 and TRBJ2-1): GAGVSQSPRYKVAKRGQDVALRCDPISGHVSLFWYQQALGQGPEFLTYFQNEAQLDKSGLPSDRFFAERPEGSVSTLKIQRTQQEDSAVYLCASSLPQLRGRASYNEQFFGPGTRLTVL.

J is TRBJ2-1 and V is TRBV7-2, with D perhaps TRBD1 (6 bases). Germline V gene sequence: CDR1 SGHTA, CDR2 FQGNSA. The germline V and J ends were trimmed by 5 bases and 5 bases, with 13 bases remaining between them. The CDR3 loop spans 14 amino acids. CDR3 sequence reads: CASSPQQGNNEQFF. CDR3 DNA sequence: TGTGCCAGCAGCCCTCAACAGGGAAACAATGAGCAGTTCTTC.

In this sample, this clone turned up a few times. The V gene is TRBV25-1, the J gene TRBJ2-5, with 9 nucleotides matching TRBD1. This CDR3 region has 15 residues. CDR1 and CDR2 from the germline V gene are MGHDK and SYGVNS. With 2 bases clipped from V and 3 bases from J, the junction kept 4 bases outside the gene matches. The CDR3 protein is CASSEMDRGKETQYF. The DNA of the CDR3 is TGTGCCAGCAGTGAAATGGACAGGGGTAAAGAGACCCAGTACTTC.

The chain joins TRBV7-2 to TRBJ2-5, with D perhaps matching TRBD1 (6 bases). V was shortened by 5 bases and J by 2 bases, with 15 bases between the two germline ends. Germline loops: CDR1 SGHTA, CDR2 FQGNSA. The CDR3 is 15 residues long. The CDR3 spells CASSPRTGRQETQYF. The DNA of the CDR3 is TGTGCCAGCAGCCCACGTACAGGGAGACAAGAGACCCAGTACTTC.

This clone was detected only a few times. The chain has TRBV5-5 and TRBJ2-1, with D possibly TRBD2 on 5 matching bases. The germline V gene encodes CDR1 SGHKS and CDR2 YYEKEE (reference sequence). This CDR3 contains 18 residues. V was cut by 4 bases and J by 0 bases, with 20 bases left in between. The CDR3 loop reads CASSQNEGALSSYNEQFF. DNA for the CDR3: TGTGCCAGCAGCCAGAATGAGGGTGCACTAAGCTCCTACAATGAGCAGTTCTTC. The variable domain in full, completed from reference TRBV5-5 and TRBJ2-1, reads DAGVTQSPTHLIKTRGQQVTLRCSPISGHKSVSWYQQVLGQGPQFIFQYYEKEERGRGNFPDRFSARQFPNYSSELNVNALLLGDSALYLCASSQNEGALSSYNEQFFGPGTRLTVL.

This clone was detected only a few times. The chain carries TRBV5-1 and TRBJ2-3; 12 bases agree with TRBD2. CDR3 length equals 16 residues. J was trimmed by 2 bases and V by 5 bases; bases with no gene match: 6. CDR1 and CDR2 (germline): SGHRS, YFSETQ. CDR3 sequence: CASSSGLAGNTDTQYF. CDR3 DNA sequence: TGCGCCAGCAGTTCCGGACTAGCGGGGAACACAGATACGCAGTATTTT.

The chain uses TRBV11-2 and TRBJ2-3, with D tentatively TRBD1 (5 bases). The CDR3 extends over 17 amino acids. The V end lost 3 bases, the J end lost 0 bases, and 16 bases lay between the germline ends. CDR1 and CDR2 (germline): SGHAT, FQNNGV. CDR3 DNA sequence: TGTGCCAGCAGCTTCGGTGGGGCTGCCGCTAGCACAGATACGCAGTATTTT. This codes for CASSFGGAAASTDTQYF.

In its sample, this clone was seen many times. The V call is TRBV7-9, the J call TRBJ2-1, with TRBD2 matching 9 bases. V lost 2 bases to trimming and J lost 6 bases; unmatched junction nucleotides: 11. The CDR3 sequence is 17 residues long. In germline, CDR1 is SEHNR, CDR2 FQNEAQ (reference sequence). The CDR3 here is CASSLLRGRGVGNEQFF. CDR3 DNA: TGTGCCAGCAGCTTACTCCGCGGGAGGGGAGTGGGCAATGAGCAGTTCTTC. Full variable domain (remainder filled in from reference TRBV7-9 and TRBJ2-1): DTGVSQNPRHKITKRGQNVTFRCDPISEHNRLYWYRQTLGQGPEFLTYFQNEAQLEKSRLLSDRFSAERPKGSFSTLEIQRTEQGDSAMYLCASSLLRGRGVGNEQFFGPGTRLTVL.

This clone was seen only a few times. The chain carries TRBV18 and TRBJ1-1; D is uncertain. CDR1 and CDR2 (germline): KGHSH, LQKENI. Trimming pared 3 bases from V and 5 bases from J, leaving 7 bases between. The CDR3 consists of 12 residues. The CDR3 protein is CASSPDTTEAFF. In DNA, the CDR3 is TGTGCCAGCTCACCCGATACAACTGAAGCTTTCTTT.

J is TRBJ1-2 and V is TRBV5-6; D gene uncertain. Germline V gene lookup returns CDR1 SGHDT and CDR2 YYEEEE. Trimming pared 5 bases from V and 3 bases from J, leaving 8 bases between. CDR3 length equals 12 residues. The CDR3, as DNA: TGTGCCAGCAGTCAAAACGACTATGGCTACACCTTC. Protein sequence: CASSQNDYGYTF.

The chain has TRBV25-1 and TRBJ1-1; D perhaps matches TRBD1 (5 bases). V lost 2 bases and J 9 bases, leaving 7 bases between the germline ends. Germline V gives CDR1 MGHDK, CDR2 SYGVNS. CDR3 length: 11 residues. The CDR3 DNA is TGTGCCAGCAGTGAAAGGGGAAAAGCTTTCTTT. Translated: CASSERGKAFF. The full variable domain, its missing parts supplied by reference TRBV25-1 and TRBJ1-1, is EADIYQTPRYLVIGTGKKITLECSQTMGHDKMYWYQQDPGMELHLIHYSYGVNSTEKGDLSSESTVSRIRTEHFPLTLESARPSHTSQYLCASSERGKAFFGQGTRLTVV.

CDR3 amino acids: CSVEDRGQETQYF. DNA of the CDR3: TGCAGCGTGGAGGACAGGGGACAAGAGACCCAGTACTTC. The rearrangement uses TRBV29-1 and TRBJ2-5, with 9 nucleotides matching TRBD1. The CDR3 has 13 amino acids. V dropped 6 bases and J dropped 2; count of bases not matched to a gene: 4. CDR1 is SQVTM, CDR2 ANQGSEA, per germline.

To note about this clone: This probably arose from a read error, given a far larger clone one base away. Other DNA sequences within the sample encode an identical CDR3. The CDR3 spells CASSRGQGNIQYF. The CDR3 region has the DNA TGTGCCAGTAGTCGGGGACAGGGAAACATTCAGTACTTC. The chain has TRBV19 and TRBJ2-4; 9 nucleotides line up with TRBD1. The CDR3 is made up of 13 amino acids. Trimming took 5 bases from V and 6 from J; bases not matched to a gene: 2. Germline lookup yields CDR1 LNHDA and CDR2 SQIVND (reference sequence).

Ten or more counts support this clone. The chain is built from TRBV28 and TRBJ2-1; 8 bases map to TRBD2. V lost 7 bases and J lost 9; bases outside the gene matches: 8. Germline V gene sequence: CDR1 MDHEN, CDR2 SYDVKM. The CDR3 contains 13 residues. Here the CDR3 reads CASIPGGKGEQFF. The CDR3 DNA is TGTGCCAGCATTCCGGGGGGGAAGGGTGAGCAGTTCTTC. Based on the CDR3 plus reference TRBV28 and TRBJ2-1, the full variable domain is DVKVTQSSRYLVKRTGEKVFLECVQDMDHENMFWYRQDPGLGLRLIYFSYDVKMKEKGDIPEGYSVSREKKERFSLILESASTNQTSMYLCASIPGGKGEQFFGPGTRLTVL.

The CDR3 DNA reads TGCGCCAGCAGCGTCGGGACTAGCGGGAGTTACGAGCAGTACTTC. Its translation: CASSVGTSGSYEQYF. The chain employs TRBV5-1 and TRBJ2-7; 14 positions match TRBD2. Germline trimming cut 4 bases from V and 4 bases from J; bases unmatched to any gene: 4. The germline gives CDR1 SGHRS, CDR2 YFSETQ. The CDR3 runs to 15 residues.

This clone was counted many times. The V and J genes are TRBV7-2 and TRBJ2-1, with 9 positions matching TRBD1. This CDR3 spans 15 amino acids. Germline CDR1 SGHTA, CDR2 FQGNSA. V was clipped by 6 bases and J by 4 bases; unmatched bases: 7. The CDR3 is CASSLGQGKYNEQFF. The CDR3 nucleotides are TGTGCCAGCAGTTTGGGACAGGGAAAGTACAATGAGCAGTTCTTC.

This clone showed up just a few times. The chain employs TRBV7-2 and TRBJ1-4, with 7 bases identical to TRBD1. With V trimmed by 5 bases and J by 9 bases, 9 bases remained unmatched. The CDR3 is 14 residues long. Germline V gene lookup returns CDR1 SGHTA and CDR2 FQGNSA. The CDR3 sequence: CASSLDRADQKLFF. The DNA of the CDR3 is TGTGCCAGCAGCCTTGACAGGGCTGACCAAAAACTGTTTTTT.

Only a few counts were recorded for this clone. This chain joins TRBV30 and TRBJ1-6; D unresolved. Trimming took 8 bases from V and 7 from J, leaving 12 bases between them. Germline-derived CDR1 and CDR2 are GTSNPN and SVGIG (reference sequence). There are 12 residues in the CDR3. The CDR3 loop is CALGRENSPLHF. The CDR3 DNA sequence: TGTGCCCTTGGGAGGGAGAATTCACCCCTCCACTTT.

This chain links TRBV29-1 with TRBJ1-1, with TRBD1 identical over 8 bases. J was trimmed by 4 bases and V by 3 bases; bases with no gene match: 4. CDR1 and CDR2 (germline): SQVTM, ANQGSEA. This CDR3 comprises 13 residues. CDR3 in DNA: TGCAGCGTTGACGAGACAGGGGCCACTGAAGCTTTCTTT. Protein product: CSVDETGATEAFF. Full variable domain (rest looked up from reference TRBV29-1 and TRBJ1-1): SAVISQKPSRDICQRGTSLTIQCQVDSQVTMMFWYRQQPGQSLTLIATANQGSEATYESGFVIDKFPISRPNLTFSTLTVSNMSPEDSSIYLCSVDETGATEAFFGQGTRLTVV.

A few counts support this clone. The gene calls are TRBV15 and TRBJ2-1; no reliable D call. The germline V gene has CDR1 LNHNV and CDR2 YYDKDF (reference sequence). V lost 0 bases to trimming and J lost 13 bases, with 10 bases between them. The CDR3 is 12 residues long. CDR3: CATSREVPPQFF. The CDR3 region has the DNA TGTGCCACCAGCAGAGAAGTACCCCCCCAGTTCTTC.

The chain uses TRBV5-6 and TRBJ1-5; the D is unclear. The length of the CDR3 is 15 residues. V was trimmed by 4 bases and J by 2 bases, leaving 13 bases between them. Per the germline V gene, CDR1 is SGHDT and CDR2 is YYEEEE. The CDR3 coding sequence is TGTGCCAGCAGCATCCACAGTTACCGCAATCAGCCCCAGCATTTT. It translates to CASSIHSYRNQPQHF.

In nucleotides, the CDR3 is TGTGCCAGCAGCCAACAGGCTTGGGTGGAGACCCAGTACTTC. Its translation: CASSQQAWVETQYF. The chain links TRBV7-6 to TRBJ2-5; D might be TRBD1 (5 bases). Trimming removed 5 bases from V and 5 bases from J, with 15 bases in between. The CDR3 has 14 residues. Germline V gene lookup returns CDR1 SGHVS and CDR2 FNYEAQ. The full variable domain, completed using reference TRBV7-6 and TRBJ2-5, is GAGVSQSPRYKVTKRGQDVALRCDPISGHVSLYWYRQALGQGPEFLTYFNYEAQQDKSGLPNDRFSAERPEGSISTLTIQRTEQRDSAMYRCASSQQAWVETQYFGPGTRLLVL.

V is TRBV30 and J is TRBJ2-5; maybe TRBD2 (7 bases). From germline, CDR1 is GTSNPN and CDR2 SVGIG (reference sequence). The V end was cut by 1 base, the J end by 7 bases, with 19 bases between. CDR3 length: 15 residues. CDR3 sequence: CAWSDGGTRGGTQYF. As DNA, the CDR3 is TGTGCCTGGAGTGACGGGGGGACCAGGGGCGGGACCCAGTACTTC.

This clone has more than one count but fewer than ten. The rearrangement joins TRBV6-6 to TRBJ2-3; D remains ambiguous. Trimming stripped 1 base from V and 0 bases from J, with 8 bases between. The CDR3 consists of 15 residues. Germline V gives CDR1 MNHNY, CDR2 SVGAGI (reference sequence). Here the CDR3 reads CASSYLATSTDTQYF. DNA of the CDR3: TGTGCCAGCAGTTACTTAGCTACTAGCACAGATACGCAGTATTTT.

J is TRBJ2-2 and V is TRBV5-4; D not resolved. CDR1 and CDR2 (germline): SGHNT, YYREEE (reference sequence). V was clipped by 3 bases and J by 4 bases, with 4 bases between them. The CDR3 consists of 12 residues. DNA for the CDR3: TGTGCCAGCAGCTACAGCACCGGGGAGCTGTTTTTT. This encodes CASSYSTGELFF.